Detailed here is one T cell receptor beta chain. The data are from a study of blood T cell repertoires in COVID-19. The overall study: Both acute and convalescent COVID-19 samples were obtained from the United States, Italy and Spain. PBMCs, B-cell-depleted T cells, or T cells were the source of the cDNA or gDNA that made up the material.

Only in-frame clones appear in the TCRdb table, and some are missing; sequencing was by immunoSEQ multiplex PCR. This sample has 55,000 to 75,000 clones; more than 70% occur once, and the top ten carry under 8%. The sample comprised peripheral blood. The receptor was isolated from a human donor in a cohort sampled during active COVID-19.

Written as DNA, the CDR3 is TGTGCCAGCAGCTTAGTTCAGGGATTGCAGCCCCAGCATTTT. Its protein product is CASSLVQGLQPQHF. The chain combines TRBV7-8 with TRBJ1-5; TRBD1 is a possible D gene (5 bases). Germline V CDR1 and CDR2: SGHVS, FQNEAQ. The CDR3 covers 14 residues. Trimming pared 1 base from V and 7 bases from J, leaving 11 bases between. Looking up the rest from reference TRBV7-8 and TRBJ1-5 gives the full variable domain: GAGVSQSPRYKVAKRGQDVALRCDPISGHVSLFWYQQALGQGPEFLTYFQNEAQLDKSGLPSDRFFAERPEGSVSTLKIQRTQQEDSAVYLCASSLVQGLQPQHFGDGTRLSIL.